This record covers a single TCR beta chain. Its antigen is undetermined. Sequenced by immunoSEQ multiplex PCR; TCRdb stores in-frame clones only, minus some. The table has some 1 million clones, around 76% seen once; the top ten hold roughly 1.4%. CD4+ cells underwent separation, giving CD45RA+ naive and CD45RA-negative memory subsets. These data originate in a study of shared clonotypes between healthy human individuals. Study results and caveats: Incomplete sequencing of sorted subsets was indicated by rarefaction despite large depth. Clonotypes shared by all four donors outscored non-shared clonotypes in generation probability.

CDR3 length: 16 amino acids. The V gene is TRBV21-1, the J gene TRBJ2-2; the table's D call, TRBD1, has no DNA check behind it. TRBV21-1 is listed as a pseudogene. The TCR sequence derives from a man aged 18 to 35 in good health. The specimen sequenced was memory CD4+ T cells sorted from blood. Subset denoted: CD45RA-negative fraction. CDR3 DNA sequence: TGTGCCAGCCTCTGTACCGGGACACCAAACACCGGGGAGCTGTTTTTT. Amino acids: CASLCTGTPNTGELFF.